The TCR beta chain under discussion was sequenced for a study of naive and memory T cell subsets. Both TRBC1 and TRBC2 were covered by a beta constant-region primer of two equimolar oligonucleotides. TCRdb re-called the UMI-ligation and nested PCR reads through MiXCR, storing one row per CDR3 protein. Here the sample spans 89,000 or so distinct CDR3 sequences, approximately 14% being singletons. This clonotype turned up a few times. V was pared by 5 bases and J by 10 bases, with 10 bases of the junction left unmatched. CDR3 length equals 15 residues. Germline assignment: CDR1 SGHTA and CDR2 FQGNSA. The V gene is TRBV7-2, the J gene TRBJ1-6; 8 positions match TRBD1. The sequence was obtained from a human donor in good health. The sequenced material came from central memory CD4+ T cells from blood. The CDR3 DNA sequence: TGTGCCAGCAGCGGGAGGACAGGGCTTGGGTCACCCCTCCACTTT. Its translation: CASSGRTGLGSPLHF.